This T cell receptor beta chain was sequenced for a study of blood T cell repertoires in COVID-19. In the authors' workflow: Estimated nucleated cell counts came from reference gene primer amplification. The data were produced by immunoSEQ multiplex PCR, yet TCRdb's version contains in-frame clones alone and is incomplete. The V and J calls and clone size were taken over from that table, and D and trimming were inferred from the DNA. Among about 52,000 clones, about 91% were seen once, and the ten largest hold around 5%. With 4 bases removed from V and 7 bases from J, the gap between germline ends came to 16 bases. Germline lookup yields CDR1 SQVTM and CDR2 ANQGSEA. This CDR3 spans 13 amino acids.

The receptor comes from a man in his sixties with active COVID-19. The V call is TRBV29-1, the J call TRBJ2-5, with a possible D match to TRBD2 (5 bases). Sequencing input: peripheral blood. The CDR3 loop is CSVGAAGVGTQYF. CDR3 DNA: TGCAGCGTTGGCGCCGCCGGGGTAGGGACCCAGTACTTC.